The sequence of this TCR beta chain was determined in a study of blood T cell repertoires in COVID-19. Across the study: The United States, Italy and Spain provided the acute and convalescent COVID-19 samples. The analysed material was cDNA or gDNA that came from T cells, B-cell-depleted T cells, or PBMCs.

The CDR3 loop spans 15 amino acids. Germline V gene sequence: CDR1 SEHNR, CDR2 FQNEAQ (reference sequence). The V segment lost 5 bases and the J segment 4 bases; nucleotides outside the gene matches: 9. Study processing details: Reference gene primer amplification yielded estimated nucleated cell counts. Assay used: immunoSEQ multiplex PCR; TCRdb lists only in-frame clones, some missing. V, J and clone size were drawn from that table, and D and trimming were deduced from the DNA. The repertoire holds about 190,000 clones, around 84% seen once, with approximately 15% in the top ten. This clone was seen a single time.

The sample was peripheral blood. This chain uses TRBV7-9 with TRBJ1-2, with TRBD1 matching over 8 bases. The source is a young man with active or convalescent COVID-19. The CDR3 loop is CASSRRTGNGYGYTF. CDR3 nucleotides: TGTGCCAGCAGCCGAAGGACAGGGAACGGCTATGGCTACACCTTC. Full variable domain (missing parts from reference TRBV7-9 and TRBJ1-2): DTGVSQNPRHKITKRGQNVTFRCDPISEHNRLYWYRQTLGQGPEFLTYFQNEAQLEKSRLLSDRFSAERPKGSFSTLEIQRTEQGDSAMYLCASSRRTGNGYGYTFGSGTRLTVV.